The source of this T cell receptor (beta chain) is a study of cytomegalovirus exposure and HLA in healthy donors. CDR3 length equals 14 residues. The V and J ends lost 2 bases and 6 bases respectively, with 13 bases between them. From germline, CDR1 is SGHKS and CDR2 YYEKEE (reference sequence). Both 60 Vbeta primers and 13 Jbeta primers went into the PCR. This table comes from immunoSEQ multiplex PCR, and its TCRdb copy is limited to in-frame clones, with some not included. The sample has approximately 120,000 clones; about 81% are singletons. Findings and caveats of the study: Exclusion applied to some V segments, including TRBV6-2 and TRBV6-3, as they were indistinguishable. Common viral pathogens seemed to be connected with several of the most significant clusters, according to a later analysis. Analyses of presence and absence presupposed an approximately uniform sequencing depth across donors. According to the study, 180 or so TCR beta chains were cytomegalovirus-associated.

On this clone: Its antigen is unidentified.

This clonotype was obtained from a woman in her 30s in good health and CMV-seronegative. The sample comprised PBMCs. This chain joins TRBV5-5 and TRBJ2-3; maybe TRBD1 (6 bases). CDR3 coding DNA: TGTGCCAGCAGCTTCACAGGGAAGTCCGATACGCAGTATTTT. Translating it yields CASSFTGKSDTQYF.